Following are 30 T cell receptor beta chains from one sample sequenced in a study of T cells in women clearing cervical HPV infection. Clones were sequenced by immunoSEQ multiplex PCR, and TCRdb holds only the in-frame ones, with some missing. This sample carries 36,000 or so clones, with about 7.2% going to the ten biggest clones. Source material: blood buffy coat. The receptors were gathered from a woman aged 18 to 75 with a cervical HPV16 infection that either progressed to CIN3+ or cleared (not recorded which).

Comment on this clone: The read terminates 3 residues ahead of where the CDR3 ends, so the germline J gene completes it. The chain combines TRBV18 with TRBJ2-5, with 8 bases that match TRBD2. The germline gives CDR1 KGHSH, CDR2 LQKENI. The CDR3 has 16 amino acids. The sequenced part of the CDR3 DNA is TGTGCCAGCTCACCCCCTTCTAGCGGGCGCACAGATACC. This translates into CASSPPSSGRTDT. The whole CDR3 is CASSPPSSGRTDTQYF.

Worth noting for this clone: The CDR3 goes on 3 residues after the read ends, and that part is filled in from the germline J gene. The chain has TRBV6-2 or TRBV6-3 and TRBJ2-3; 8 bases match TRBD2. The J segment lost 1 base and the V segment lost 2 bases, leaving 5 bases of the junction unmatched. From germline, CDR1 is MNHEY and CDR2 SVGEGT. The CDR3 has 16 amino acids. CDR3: CASSYGAGGRTDTQYF. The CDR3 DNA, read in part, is TGTGCCAGCAGTTACGGGGCGGGGGGACGCACAGATACG.

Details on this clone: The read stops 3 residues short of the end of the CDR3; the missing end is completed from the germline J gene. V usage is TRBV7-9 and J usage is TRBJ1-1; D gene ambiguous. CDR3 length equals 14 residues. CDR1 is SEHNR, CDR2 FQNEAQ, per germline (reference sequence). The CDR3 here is CASSLGVVQETAFF. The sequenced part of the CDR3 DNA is TGTGCCAGCAGCTTAGGTGTGGTGCAGGAGACA.

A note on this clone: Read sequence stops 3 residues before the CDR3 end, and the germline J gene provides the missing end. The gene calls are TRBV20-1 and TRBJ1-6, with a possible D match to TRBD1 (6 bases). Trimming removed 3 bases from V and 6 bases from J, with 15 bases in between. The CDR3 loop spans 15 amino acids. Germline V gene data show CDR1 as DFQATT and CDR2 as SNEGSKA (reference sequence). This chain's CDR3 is CSARLGGAVNSPLHF. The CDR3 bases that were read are TGCAGTGCTAGGCTTGGGGGCGCGGTTAATTCACCC.

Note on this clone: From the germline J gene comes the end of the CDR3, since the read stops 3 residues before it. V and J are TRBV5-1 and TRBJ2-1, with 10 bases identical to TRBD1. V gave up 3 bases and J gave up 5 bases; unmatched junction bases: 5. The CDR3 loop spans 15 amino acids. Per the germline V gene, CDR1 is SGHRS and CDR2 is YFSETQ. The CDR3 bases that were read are TGCGCCAGCAGCTCTGGACAGGGGGTTCACAATGAG. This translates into CASSSGQGVHNE. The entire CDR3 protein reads CASSSGQGVHNEQFF.

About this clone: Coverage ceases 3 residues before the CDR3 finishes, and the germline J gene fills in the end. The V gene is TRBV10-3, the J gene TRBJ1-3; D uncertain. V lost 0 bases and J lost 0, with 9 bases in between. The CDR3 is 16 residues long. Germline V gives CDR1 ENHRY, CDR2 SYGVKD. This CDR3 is CAISESYRSSGNTIYF. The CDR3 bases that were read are TGTGCCATCAGTGAGTCGTATAGAAGCTCTGGAAACACC.

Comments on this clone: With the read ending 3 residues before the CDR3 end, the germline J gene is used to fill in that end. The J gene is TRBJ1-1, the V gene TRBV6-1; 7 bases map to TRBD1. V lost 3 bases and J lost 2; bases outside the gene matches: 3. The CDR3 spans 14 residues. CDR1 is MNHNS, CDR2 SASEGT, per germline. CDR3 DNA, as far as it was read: TGTGCCAGCAGTGATTACAGGGGAAACACTGAA. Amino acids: CASSDYRGNTE. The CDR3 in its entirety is CASSDYRGNTEAFF.

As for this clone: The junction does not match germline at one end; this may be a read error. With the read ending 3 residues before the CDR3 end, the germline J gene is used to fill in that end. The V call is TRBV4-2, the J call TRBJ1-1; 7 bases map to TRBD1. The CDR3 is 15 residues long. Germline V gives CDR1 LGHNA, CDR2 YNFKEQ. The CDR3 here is CASSQGGGADTEAFF. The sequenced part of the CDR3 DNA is TGCGCCAGCAGCCAAGGAGGGGGCGCCGACACTGAA.

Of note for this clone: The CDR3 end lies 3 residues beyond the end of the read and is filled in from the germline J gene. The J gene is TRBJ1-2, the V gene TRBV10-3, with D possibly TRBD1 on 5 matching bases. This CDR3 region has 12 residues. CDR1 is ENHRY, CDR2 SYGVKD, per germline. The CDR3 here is CAMGLDTDTYTF. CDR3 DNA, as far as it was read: TGTGCCATGGGACTAGACACAGATACC.

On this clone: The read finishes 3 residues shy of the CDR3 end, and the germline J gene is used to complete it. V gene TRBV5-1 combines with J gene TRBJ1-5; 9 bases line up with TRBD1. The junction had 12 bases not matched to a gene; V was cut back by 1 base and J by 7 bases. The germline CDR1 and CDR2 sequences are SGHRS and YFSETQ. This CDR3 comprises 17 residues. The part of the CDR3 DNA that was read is TGCGCCAGCAGCTTGTTTCCGGGACAGGGAGGGAACCAGCCC. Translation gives CASSLFPGQGGNQP. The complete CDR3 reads CASSLFPGQGGNQPQHF.

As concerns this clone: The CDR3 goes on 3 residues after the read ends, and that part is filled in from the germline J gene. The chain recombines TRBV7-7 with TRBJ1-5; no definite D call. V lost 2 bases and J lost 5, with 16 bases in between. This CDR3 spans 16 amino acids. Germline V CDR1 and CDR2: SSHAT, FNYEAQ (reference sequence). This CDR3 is CASSLIELRQHQPQHF. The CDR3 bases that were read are TGTGCCAGCAGCTTAATTGAGTTGAGACAACATCAGCCC.

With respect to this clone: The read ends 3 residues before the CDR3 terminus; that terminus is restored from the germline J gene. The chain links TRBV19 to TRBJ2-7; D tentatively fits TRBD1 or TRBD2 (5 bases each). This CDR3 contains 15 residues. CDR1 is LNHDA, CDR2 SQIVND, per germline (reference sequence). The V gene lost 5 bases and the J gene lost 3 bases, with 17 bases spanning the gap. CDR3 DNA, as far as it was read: TGTGCCAGTAGTCCTTTCAGGGAGAAGGTCTACGAG. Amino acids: CASSPFREKVYE. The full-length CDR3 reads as CASSPFREKVYEQYF.

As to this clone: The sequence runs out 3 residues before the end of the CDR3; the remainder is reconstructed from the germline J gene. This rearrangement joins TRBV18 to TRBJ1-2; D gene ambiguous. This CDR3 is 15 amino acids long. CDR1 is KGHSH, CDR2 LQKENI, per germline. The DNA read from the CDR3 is TGTGCCAGCTCGGTAGCGGGGAATTACCACAATGAC. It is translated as CASSVAGNYHND. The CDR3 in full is CASSVAGNYHNDYTF.

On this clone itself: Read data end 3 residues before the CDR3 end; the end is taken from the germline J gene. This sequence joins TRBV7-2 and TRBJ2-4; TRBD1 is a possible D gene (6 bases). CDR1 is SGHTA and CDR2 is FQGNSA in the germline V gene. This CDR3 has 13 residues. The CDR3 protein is CASSPRDTDGQYF. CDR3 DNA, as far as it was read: TGTGCCAGCAGCCCTAGGGACACCGATGGT.

The covered CDR3 bases are TGTGCCAGTAGCAACGGGGGGATTTGGTACGAG. It codes for CASSNGGIWYE. The whole CDR3 region reads CASSNGGIWYEQYF. The chain recombines TRBV19 with TRBJ2-7, with 7 bases lining up with TRBD2. Sequencing ends 3 residues short of the CDR3 end; the germline J gene provides the rest. With V trimmed by 6 bases and J by 4 bases, 9 bases remained unmatched. CDR3 length: 14 amino acids. Germline V gives CDR1 LNHDA, CDR2 SQIVND (reference sequence).

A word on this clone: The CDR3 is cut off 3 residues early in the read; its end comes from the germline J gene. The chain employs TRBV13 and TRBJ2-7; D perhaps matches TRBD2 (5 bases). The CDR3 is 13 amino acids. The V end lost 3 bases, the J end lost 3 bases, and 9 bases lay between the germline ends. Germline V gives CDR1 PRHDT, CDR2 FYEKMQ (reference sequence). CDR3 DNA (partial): TGTGCCAGCAGCTTTGGACGGGGCTACGAG. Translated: CASSFGRGYE. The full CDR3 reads CASSFGRGYEQYF.

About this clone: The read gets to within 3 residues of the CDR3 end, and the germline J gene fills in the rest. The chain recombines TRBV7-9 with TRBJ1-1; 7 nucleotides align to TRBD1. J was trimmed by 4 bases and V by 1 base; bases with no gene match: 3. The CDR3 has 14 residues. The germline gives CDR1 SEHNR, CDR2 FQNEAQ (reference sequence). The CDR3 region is CASSLVGGATEAFF. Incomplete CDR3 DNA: TGTGCCAGCAGCTTAGTAGGGGGCGCCACTGAA.

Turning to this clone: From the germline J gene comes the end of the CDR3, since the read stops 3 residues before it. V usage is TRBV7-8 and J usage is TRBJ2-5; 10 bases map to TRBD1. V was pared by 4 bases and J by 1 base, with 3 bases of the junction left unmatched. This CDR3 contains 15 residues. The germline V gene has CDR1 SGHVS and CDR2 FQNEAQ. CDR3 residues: CASSSGQGVQETQYF. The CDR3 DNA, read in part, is TGTGCCAGCAGCTCAGGACAGGGGGTCCAAGAGACC.

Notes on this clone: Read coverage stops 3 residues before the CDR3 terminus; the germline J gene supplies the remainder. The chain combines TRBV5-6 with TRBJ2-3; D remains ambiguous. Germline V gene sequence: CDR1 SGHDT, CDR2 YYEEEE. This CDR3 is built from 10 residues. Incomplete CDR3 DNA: TGTGCCAGCCCTGCTAGGCCG. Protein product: CASPARP. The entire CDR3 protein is CASPARPQYF. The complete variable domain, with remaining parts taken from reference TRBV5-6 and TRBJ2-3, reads DAGVTQSPTHLIKTRGQQVTLRCSPKSGHDTVSWYQQALGQGPQFIFQYYEEEERQRGNFPDRFSGHQFPNYSSELNVNALLLGDSALYLCASPARPQYFGPGTRLTVL.

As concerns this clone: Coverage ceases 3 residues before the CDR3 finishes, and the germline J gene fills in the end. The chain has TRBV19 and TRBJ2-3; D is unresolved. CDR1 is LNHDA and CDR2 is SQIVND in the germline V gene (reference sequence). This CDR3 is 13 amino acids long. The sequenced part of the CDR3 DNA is TGTGCCAGCGCCGACAATTCCCAAGAGACG. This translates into CASADNSQET. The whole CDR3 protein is CASADNSQETQYF.

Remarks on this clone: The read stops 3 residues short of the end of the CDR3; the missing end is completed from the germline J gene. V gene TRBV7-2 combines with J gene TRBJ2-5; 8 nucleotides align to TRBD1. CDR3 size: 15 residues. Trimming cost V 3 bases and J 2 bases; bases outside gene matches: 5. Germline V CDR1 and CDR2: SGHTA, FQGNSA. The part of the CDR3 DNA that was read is TGTGCCAGCAGCTTGCATGGGACAGGACAAGAGACC. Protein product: CASSLHGTGQET. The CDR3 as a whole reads CASSLHGTGQETQYF.

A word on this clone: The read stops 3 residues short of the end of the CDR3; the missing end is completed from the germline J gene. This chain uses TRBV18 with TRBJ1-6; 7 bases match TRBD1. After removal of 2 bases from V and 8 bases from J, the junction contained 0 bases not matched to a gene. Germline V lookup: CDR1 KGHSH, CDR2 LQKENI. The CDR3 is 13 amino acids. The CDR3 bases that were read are TGTGCCAGCTCACCAACAGGGGATTCACCC. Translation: CASSPTGDSP. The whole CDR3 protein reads CASSPTGDSPLHF. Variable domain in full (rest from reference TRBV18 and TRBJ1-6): NAGVMQNPRHLVRRRGQEARLRCSPMKGHSHVYWYRQLPEEGLKFMVYLQKENIIDESGMPKERFSAEFPKEGPSILRIQQVVRGDSAAYFCASSPTGDSPLHFGNGTRLTVT.

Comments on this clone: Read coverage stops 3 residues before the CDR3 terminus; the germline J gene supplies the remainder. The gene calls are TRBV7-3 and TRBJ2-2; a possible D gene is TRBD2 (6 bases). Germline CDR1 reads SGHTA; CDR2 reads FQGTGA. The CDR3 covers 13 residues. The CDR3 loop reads CASSRGTNSPLFF. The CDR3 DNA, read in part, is TGTGCCAGCAGCCGGGGGACCAATTCACCG.

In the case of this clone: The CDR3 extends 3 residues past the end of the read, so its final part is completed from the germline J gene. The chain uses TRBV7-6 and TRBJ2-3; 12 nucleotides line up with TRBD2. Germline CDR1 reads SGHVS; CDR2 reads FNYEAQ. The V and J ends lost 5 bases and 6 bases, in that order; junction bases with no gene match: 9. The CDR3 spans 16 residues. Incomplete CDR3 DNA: TGTGCCAGCAGCCCAAGACTAGCGGGGGCCCCGGATACG. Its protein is CASSPRLAGAPDT. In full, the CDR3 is CASSPRLAGAPDTQYF.

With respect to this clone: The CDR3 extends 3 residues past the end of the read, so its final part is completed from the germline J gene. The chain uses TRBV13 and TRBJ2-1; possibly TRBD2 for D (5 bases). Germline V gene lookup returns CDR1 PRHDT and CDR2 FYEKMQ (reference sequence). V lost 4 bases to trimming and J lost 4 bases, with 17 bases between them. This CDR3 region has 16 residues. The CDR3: CASSYTGPSPYNEQFF. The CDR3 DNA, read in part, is TGTGCCAGCAGCTACACCGGGCCTAGCCCATACAATGAG.

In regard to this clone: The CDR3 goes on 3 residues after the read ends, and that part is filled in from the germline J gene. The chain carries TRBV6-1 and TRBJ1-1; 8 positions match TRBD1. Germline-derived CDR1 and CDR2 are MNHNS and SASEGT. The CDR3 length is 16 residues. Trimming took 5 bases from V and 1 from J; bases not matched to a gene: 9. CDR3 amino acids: CASSQDGTGWNTEAFF. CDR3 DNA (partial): TGTGCCAGCAGTCAAGACGGGACAGGATGGAACACTGAA.

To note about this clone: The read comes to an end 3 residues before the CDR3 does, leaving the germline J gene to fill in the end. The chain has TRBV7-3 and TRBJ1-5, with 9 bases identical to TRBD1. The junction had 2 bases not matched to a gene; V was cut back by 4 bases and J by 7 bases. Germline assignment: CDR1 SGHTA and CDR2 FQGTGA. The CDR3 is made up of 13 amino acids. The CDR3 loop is CASSWDRAQPQHF. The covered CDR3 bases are TGTGCCAGCAGCTGGGACAGGGCCCAGCCC.

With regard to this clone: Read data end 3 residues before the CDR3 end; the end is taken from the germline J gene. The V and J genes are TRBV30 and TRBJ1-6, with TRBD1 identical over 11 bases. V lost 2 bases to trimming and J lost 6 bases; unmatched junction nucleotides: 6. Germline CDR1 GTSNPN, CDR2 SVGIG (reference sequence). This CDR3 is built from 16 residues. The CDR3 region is CAWSTPGTGGNSPLHF. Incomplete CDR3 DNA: TGTGCCTGGAGTACCCCCGGGACAGGGGGTAATTCACCC.

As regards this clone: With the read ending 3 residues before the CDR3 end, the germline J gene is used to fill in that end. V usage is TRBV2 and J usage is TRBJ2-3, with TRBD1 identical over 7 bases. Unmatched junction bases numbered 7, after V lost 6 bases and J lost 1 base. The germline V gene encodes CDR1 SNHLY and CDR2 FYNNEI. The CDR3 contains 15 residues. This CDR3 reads CASRRRDSGTDTQYF. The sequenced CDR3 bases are TGTGCCAGCAGGCGTCGGGACAGCGGCACAGATACG.

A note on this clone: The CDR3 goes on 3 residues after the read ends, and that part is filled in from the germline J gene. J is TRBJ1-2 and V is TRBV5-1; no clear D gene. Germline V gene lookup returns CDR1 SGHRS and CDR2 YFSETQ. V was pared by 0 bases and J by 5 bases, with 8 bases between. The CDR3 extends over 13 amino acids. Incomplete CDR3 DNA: TGCGCCAGCAGCTTGGGCAGGCAGTATGGC. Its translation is CASSLGRQYG. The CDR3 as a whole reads CASSLGRQYGYTF.